The TCR beta chain under discussion was sequenced for a study of control samples from healthy donors and cancer patients (dated by TCRdb to the early 2020s). As encoded in the germline V gene, CDR1 is MDHEN while CDR2 is SYDVKM. V loses 7 bases of germline sequence and J loses 4 bases, and the interval between the two ends is 23 bases. The CDR3, from cysteine to phenylalanine, totals 16 residues. Kept here is only the CDR3 DNA, which spans 48 bases and is read in frame from base 1. With respect to this clone: Its binding antigen is unknown. Nothing much larger sits one base from this clone, and base qualities are not available.

The library was produced with the immunoSEQ multiplex PCR assay. TCRdb took over this immuneACCESS table, retaining in-frame rearrangements with V and J assigned. Such tables are incomplete; in checked studies, under half of the missing clones stem from an unresolved V gene, and the remainder is unexplained. For this sample there are 85,000 to 100,000 clones; around 80% appear just once. The ten largest clones capture about 2% of the sample. Specimen: blood. The clonotype originates from a man in his 60s in good health. The V and J genes are TRBV28 and TRBJ2-7, with a tentative D gene TRBD1 over 5 matching bases. The DNA sequence is TGTGCCAGCACGACCGAGGAAGGACAAGCTAGGTACGAGCAGTACTTC. Translated, this gives CASTTEEGQARYEQYF.